A selection of T cell receptor beta chains follows, all from one sample in a study of cytomegalovirus exposure and HLA in healthy donors. Using immunoSEQ multiplex PCR, the repertoire was profiled, and TCRdb retains in-frame clones only, with some absent. The sample records fewer than 130,000 clones, around 80% being singletons. The sample was PBMCs. The source is a man aged 25 to 40 in good health and CMV-seropositive. Each CDR3 is given without its conserved first and last residue. Size tells how often a clone was seen (once, few, many) or the class of an expanded clone, and some rows leave it out.

j_gene	abundance	v_gene	CDR3aa
TRBJ2-7	.	TRBV5-1	ASSLESGGLGEQY
TRBJ2-3	.	TRBV19	ASSIAGVSTDTQY
TRBJ1-1	.	TRBV2	AIPLGAQQEAF
TRBJ1-1	.	TRBV7-2	ASEQTGGVVNTEAF
TRBJ1-3	few	TRBV2	ASSAQVFSGNTIY
TRBJ1-1	.	TRBV18	ASSPAARVENTEAF
TRBJ2-5	.	TRBV6-5	ASRRGPNQETQY
TRBJ2-1	.	TRBV27	ASTFGGSYNEQF
TRBJ1-2	once	TRBV7-9	ASSLGSTAYGYT
TRBJ1-2	.	TRBV4-3	ASSVGAGGMRGYT
TRBJ1-2	once	TRBV5-1	ASSLGQGNYGYT
TRBJ2-5	once	TRBV5-1	ASSPGGRTQETQY